Listed below are T cell receptor beta chains from one sample, sequenced in a study of post-analysis software for immune sequencing data. Each CDR3 protein gets one entry after TCRdb re-called the PCR reads with MiXCR. The table lists hundreds of thousands of distinct CDR3 sequences, about 60% of them singletons. The sample was blood. The receptor set was obtained from a girl aged 2 to 10 with multiple sclerosis. Each CDR3 is given with its conserved first and last residue. D genes are given only for firm matches. The size of a clone is reported for some rows only, either as once, few or many, or as a class for expanded clones.

clone_size d_call j_call v_call cdr3_nt cdr3_aa
NA NA TRBJ2-5 TRBV5-8 TGTGCCAGCAGGTTGTACAGGGATCGAGAGACCCAGTACTTC CASRLYRDRETQYF
few NA TRBJ2-3 TRBV10-3 TGTGCCATCAGTCCTTCAAGCACAGATACGCAGTATTTT CAISPSSTDTQYF
NA NA TRBJ1-5 TRBV4-1 TGCGCCAGCAGCCAAGATATGGGCGAGAATCAGCCCCAGCATTTT CASSQDMGENQPQHF
NA NA TRBJ1-2 TRBV20-1 TGCAGTGCTAGGATGGCAGGCACTGACTATGGCTACACCTTC CSARMAGTDYGYTF
NA NA TRBJ1-1 TRBV2 TGTGCCAGCAGGGCAAATACGAACACTGAAGCTTTCTTT CASRANTNTEAFF
NA NA TRBJ2-3 TRBV10-3 TGTGCCACCAGTGAGTCGGCGGATACGCAGTATTTT CATSESADTQYF
few TRBD1 TRBJ2-7 TRBV7-2 TGTGCCAGCAGTCGAACGCCGGGACAGGGGAGGTACGAGCAGTACTTC CASSRTPGQGRYEQYF
NA NA TRBJ2-3 TRBV12-3/TRBV12-4 TGTGCCAGCAGTTTGAGCGGACAGAGTTTGAGCACAGATACGCAGTATTTT CASSLSGQSLSTDTQYF
few TRBD1 TRBJ2-3 TRBV7-2 TGTGCCAGCAGCTTAGTTTCAGGGGGCGAATCAGATACGCAGTATTTT CASSLVSGGESDTQYF
NA NA TRBJ2-5 TRBV4-1 TGCGCCAGCAGCCAAGAGCTCAGGGGAGATGAGAAGACCCAGTACTTC CASSQELRGDEKTQYF
NA NA TRBJ1-4 TRBV7-2 TGTGCCAGCAGCCTCCTACCTGAAAAACTGTTTTTT CASSLLPEKLFF
NA NA TRBJ1-3 TRBV6-1 TGTGCCAGCAGTAGAAGTTGGCAGGGCCCTCTTCTCGGAAACACCATATATTTT CASSRSWQGPLLGNTIYF
NA NA TRBJ2-5 TRBV15 TGTGCCACCAGCAGAAACCGGCGGGAGACCCAGTACTTC CATSRNRRETQYF
NA NA TRBJ2-2 TRBV21-1 TGTGCCAGCAGCAATTACCGGCGGGGGGAGAGCGGGGAGCTGTTTTTT CASSNYRRGESGELFF
few TRBD2 TRBJ2-1 TRBV5-6 TGTGCCAGCAGCTCCGGGCTAGCGGGCCCCGGGGAGCAGTTCTTC CASSSGLAGPGEQFF
few NA TRBJ2-1 TRBV28 TGTGCCAGCAGTTTTGAATCCCATGAGCAGTTCTTC CASSFESHEQFF
NA TRBD1 TRBJ2-4 TRBV13 TGTGCCAGCAGCGCCCGACAGGGGGCGAAGCGTACCCAGTACTTC CASSARQGAKRTQYF
few NA TRBJ2-5 TRBV6-2/TRBV6-3 TGTGCCAGCAGCCGACAGGACAGACATCAAGAGACCCAGTACTTC CASSRQDRHQETQYF
NA TRBD1 TRBJ2-7 TRBV18 TGTGCCAGCTCACCACGACGGGGACAGGGGGAAGCCTCCGAGCAGTACTTC CASSPRRGQGEASEQYF
NA TRBD1 TRBJ1-2 TRBV13 TGTGCCAGCAGCACAGGGGCCTCCTATGGCTACACCTTC CASSTGASYGYTF
NA TRBD2 TRBJ2-1 TRBV5-1 TGCGCCAGCAGCTCGCTACTAGCGGGAGGGGGTGATGAGCAGTTCTTC CASSSLLAGGGDEQFF
NA NA TRBJ1-2 TRBV30 TGTACTGGGGAACCTAACTATGGCTACACCTTC CTGEPNYGYTF
NA TRBD2 TRBJ2-5 TRBV12-3/TRBV12-4 TGTGCCAGCAGTTCGTGGACTAGCGGGGGGGCTGGGGAGACCCAGTACTTC CASSSWTSGGAGETQYF
NA NA TRBJ1-2 TRBV12-3/TRBV12-4 TGTGCCAGCAGGTTCGCAGGGGTTAGGTATGGCTACACCTTC CASRFAGVRYGYTF
NA NA TRBJ2-2 TRBV7-9 TGTGCCAGCAGCAGCGTCGACGGAGCTCTTAACACCGGGGAGCTGTTTTTT CASSSVDGALNTGELFF
NA NA TRBJ2-7 TRBV15 TGTGCCACCAGCCCAAAGACAGGCGGACCCTACGAGCAGTACTTC CATSPKTGGPYEQYF
once NA TRBJ1-1 TRBV5-6 TGTGCCAGCAGCTCGCCGGGGGTATGGGGCACTGAAGCTTTCTTT CASSSPGVWGTEAFF
NA TRBD2 TRBJ2-3 TRBV7-2 TGTGCCAGCAGCTTAGTAGGGACTAGGTATACGAGTAATACGCAGTATTTT CASSLVGTRYTSNTQYF
NA TRBD1 TRBJ1-6 TRBV5-1 TGCGCCAGCAAAGACAGGGGAAATTCACCCCTCCACTTT CASKDRGNSPLHF
NA NA TRBJ2-1 TRBV11-2 TGTGCCAGCAGCTTTCGACTAGGAAATATGCATGAGCAGTTCTTC CASSFRLGNMHEQFF
once TRBD1 TRBJ2-1 TRBV5-5 TGTGCCAGCAACACGGGAAACAGGGGCGGGGAGCAGTTCTTC CASNTGNRGGEQFF
NA NA TRBJ2-1 TRBV5-4 TGTGCCAGCAGCTTGGAAGGCGGACACAATGAGCAGTTCTTC CASSLEGGHNEQFF
once TRBD1 TRBJ2-2 TRBV7-9 TGTGCCAGCAGCTCCCAGGGGGACAGCCATATAGTTAACACCGGGGAGCTGTTTTTT CASSSQGDSHIVNTGELFF
NA NA TRBJ2-7 TRBV3-1 TGTGCCAGCAGCCAAGAGCAGGGGCTGGGGTACGAGCAGTACTTC CASSQEQGLGYEQYF
few TRBD1 TRBJ2-5 TRBV11-2 TGTGCCAGCAGCTTAGATCAATTTGAGACAGGGGAAGAGACCCAGTACTTC CASSLDQFETGEETQYF
few NA TRBJ2-5 TRBV29-1 TGCAGCGTTGAAGCGAGGTCCCTAGGCAATGAGCAGTACTTC CSVEARSLGNEQYF
few NA TRBJ2-7 TRBV6-5 TGTGCCAGCAGTCCCCCTCCGTCCTACGAGCAGTACTTC CASSPPPSYEQYF
few NA TRBJ1-2 TRBV20-1 TGCAGTGCTAGTCCCCCGCTCACCTTC CSASPPLTF
NA TRBD1 TRBJ1-2 TRBV20-1 TGCAGTGCTAGAGAGCGACAGGGGCCTAACTATGGCTACACCTTC CSARERQGPNYGYTF
NA NA TRBJ2-1 TRBV27 TGTGCCAGCAGTCCAACCACCAGGGGGGTTACTGCGTTCTTC CASSPTTRGVTAFF
NA TRBD2 TRBJ2-1 TRBV29-1 TGCAGCGTTGAAAAGGGGCTAGCGGGGTACAATGAGCAGTTCTTC CSVEKGLAGYNEQFF
few NA TRBJ1-2 TRBV14 TGTGCCAGCAGCCAAGAGAAGAGAAAAGGGTACTATGGCTACACCTTC CASSQEKRKGYYGYTF
NA TRBD1 TRBJ1-2 TRBV29-1 TGCAGCGTTGAGGGGACCGGGACAGTGCGAAACTATGGCTACACCTTC CSVEGTGTVRNYGYTF
NA TRBD1 TRBJ2-5 TRBV28 TGTGCCAGCAGTTTATCCCTGGGACAGGGAGTGGGAGAGACCCAGTACTTC CASSLSLGQGVGETQYF
NA NA TRBJ1-1 TRBV6-5 TGTGCCAGCAGTCCCTGGATTGTGTCAGATGAAGCTTTCTTT CASSPWIVSDEAFF
NA TRBD1 TRBJ1-1 TRBV10-2 TGCGCCAGCACAGGGGGACCGAACACTGAAGCTTTCTTT CASTGGPNTEAFF
few TRBD2 TRBJ2-1 TRBV20-1 TGCAGTGCTAGAGGCCGGACTAGCGGGAGGCAAATCGGTGAGCAGTTCTTC CSARGRTSGRQIGEQFF
NA TRBD2 TRBJ2-5 TRBV29-1 TGCAGCGGGCTGACTAGCGGGGCGGATCAAGAGACCCAGTACTTC CSGLTSGADQETQYF
few NA TRBJ2-5 TRBV7-8 TGTGCCAGCAGCTCGGACTACCAAGAGACCCAGTACTTC CASSSDYQETQYF